These 3 T cell receptor beta chains share one sample of origin, sequenced in a study of T cells in Graves' hyperthyroidism and ophthalmopathy. Amplified TCR beta CDR3 regions derived from RNA transcripts. TCR CDR3 underwent first-round RT-PCR with the HTBI primer set. TCRdb itself ran the multiplex PCR reads through MiXCR, one entry per CDR3 protein. Seen here are fewer than 600,000 distinct CDR3 sequences, 14% observed once, and the top ten hold roughly 13%. Sequences were obtained from blood. The source is a middle-aged woman with Graves' hyperthyroidism.

The chain uses TRBV6-1 and TRBJ2-5; D is ambiguous. The germline V gene has CDR1 MNHNS and CDR2 SASEGT. This CDR3 has 13 amino acids. Trimming shortened V by 6 bases and J by 2 bases, and 10 bases separated the two germline ends. This CDR3 reads CASRFNKQETQYF. CDR3 sequence (DNA): TGTGCCAGCAGATTTAACAAACAAGAGACCCAGTACTTC.

The genes are TRBV19 and TRBJ2-7; 9 bases are a match to TRBD1. Germline V lookup: CDR1 LNHDA, CDR2 SQIVND (reference sequence). V shed 10 bases and J 3 bases; nucleotides not matched to a gene: 4. The CDR3 runs to 12 residues. The CDR3, as DNA: TGTGCCACACGGGACAGGGTCTACGAGCAGTACTTC. The encoded protein is CATRDRVYEQYF.

Many counts were recorded for this clonotype. This chain joins TRBV30 and TRBJ2-3; possibly TRBD1 for D (6 bases). The length of the CDR3 is 16 residues. V dropped 1 base and J dropped 4 bases, with 18 bases sitting between them. CDR1 and CDR2 (germline): GTSNPN, SVGIG (reference sequence). CDR3: CAWSATGQRRADTQYF. In DNA form, the CDR3 reads TGTGCCTGGAGTGCAACAGGGCAGCGTCGGGCAGATACGCAGTATTTT.